The subject of this entry is one TCR beta chain. Its antigen is undetermined. The data are from a study of response to subunit inactivated influenza vaccine. General study results and limits: The authors suggested that every seasonal influenza vaccination recruits few new T cells.

This CDR3 is 18 amino acids long. The junction had 12 bases not matched to a gene; V was cut back by 4 bases and J by 3 bases. Germline loops: CDR1 SGHAT, CDR2 FQDESV (reference sequence). In TCRdb, the RT-PCR reads were re-called with MiXCR into one record per CDR3 protein. Of hundreds of thousands of distinct CDR3 sequences in the sample, 14% are singletons; the top ten hold 6.5% to 8%. This specimen was PBMCs from blood, taken around 14 days before vaccination. The TCR sequence derives from a man in his fifties or sixties who received an inactivated influenza vaccine. The gene calls are TRBV11-1 and TRBJ2-3, with TRBD1 identical over 11 bases. The CDR3, as DNA: TGTGCCAGCAGCTCACGGAACTCCGGGACAGGGGGAACAGATACGCAGTATTTT. Translation: CASSSRNSGTGGTDTQYF.